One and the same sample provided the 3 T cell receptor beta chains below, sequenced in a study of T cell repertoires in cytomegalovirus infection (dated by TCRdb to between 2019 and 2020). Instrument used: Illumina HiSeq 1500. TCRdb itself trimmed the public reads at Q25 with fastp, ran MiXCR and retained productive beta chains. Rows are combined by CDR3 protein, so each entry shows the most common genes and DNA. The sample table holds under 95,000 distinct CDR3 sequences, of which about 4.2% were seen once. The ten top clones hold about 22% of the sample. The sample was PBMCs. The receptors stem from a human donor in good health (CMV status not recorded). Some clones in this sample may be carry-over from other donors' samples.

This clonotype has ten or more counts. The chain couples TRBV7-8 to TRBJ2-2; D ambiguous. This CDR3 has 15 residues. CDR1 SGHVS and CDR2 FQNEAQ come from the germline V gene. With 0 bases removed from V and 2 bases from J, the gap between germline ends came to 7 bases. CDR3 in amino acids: CASSLAVLNTGELFF. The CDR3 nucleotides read TGTGCCAGCAGCTTAGCAGTCCTTAACACCGGGGAGCTGTTTTTT.

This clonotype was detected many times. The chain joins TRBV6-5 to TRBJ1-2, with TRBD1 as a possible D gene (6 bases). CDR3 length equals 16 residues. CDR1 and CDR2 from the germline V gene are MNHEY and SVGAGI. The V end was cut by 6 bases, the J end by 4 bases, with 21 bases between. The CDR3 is CASSKILGGAAYGYTF. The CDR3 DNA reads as TGTGCCAGCAGCAAAATTCTGGGGGGCGCGGCCTATGGCTACACCTTC.

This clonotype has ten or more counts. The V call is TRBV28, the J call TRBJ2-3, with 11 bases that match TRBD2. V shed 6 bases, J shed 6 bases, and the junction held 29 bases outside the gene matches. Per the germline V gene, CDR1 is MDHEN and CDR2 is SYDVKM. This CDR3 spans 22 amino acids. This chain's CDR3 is CASSRRIARGLAGGGWVDTQYF. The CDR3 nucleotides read TGTGCCAGCAGCCGTCGGATCGCTCGGGGGCTAGCGGGAGGTGGGTGGGTTGATACGCAGTATTTT.